This passage covers 25 T cell receptor beta chains from one sample sequenced in a study of vaccination and CD4 T cells after COVID-19. Specified treatment: approximately nine-day PBMC culture with coronavirus spike peptide pools or control peptides (ViraFEST assay). According to the study, CD4+ T cells from the unexposed donor were gathered ahead of the COVID-19 pandemic (2011-2018). The study sequenced cultured CD4+ T cell DNA using the Oncomine TCR Beta short-read assay. TCRdb reanalysed the PCR reads using MiXCR and keeps one entry per CDR3 protein. The repertoire has about 8,100 distinct CDR3 sequences, roughly 59% of them found once; the top ten carry roughly an eighth. These receptors' targets are unknown. Specimen: CD4+ T cells from blood, cultured in vitro. The receptors shown here come from a human donor in good health.

The genes are TRBV7-8 and TRBJ1-6; 8 nucleotides align to TRBD1. Germline loops: CDR1 SGHVS, CDR2 FQNEAQ. The CDR3 covers 15 residues. Trimming at V came to 6 bases and at J to 5 bases, leaving 6 bases not matched to a gene. DNA of the CDR3: TGTGCCAGCAGTGGTGGGACAGGAGATAATTCACCCCTCCACTTT. Protein: CASSGGTGDNSPLHF.

In its sample, this clonotype is large. V and J are TRBV15 and TRBJ1-1, with D hard to call. There are 14 residues in the CDR3. From germline, CDR1 is LNHNV and CDR2 YYDKDF (reference sequence). V was clipped by 1 base and J by 4 bases, with 10 bases between them. The CDR3 is CATSRASVRTEAFF. The CDR3 DNA is TGTGCCACCAGCAGAGCCTCAGTCCGCACTGAAGCTTTCTTT.

V is TRBV15 and J is TRBJ1-2; 8 bases agree with TRBD1. Trimming at V came to 0 bases and at J to 7 bases, leaving 10 bases not matched to a gene. The CDR3 loop spans 16 amino acids. Germline loops: CDR1 LNHNV, CDR2 YYDKDF (reference sequence). DNA for the CDR3: TGTGCCACCAGCAGAGATTCTTTGGACAGGGCGACTGGCTACACCTTC. The encoded protein is CATSRDSLDRATGYTF.

J is TRBJ1-2 and V is TRBV12-3 or TRBV12-4; the D gene is possibly TRBD1 (6 bases). The CDR3 extends over 18 amino acids. Trimming took 6 bases from V and 4 from J, leaving 27 bases between them. The CDR3, as DNA: TGTGCCAGCAGCCGAATGACCGGGGGCTCGGGCGTAGGCTATGGCTACACCTTC. This encodes CASSRMTGGSGVGYGYTF.

The chain uses TRBV20-1 and TRBJ1-5; the match to TRBD1 covers 9 bases. The CDR3 totals 15 residues. Per the germline V gene, CDR1 is DFQATT and CDR2 is SNEGSKA (reference sequence). Unmatched junction bases numbered 6, after V lost 4 bases and J lost 2 bases. This CDR3 is CSATQWDRGNQPQHF. In DNA form, the CDR3 reads TGCAGTGCTACTCAGTGGGACAGGGGCAATCAGCCCCAGCATTTT.

The V call is TRBV7-9, the J call TRBJ1-1; no clear D gene. CDR1 is SEHNR, CDR2 FQNEAQ, per germline (reference sequence). The germline V and J ends were trimmed by 5 bases and 0 bases, with 13 bases remaining between them. The length of the CDR3 is 15 residues. The CDR3 region has the DNA TGTGCCAGCAGCCCCCTCGTAACGGTGAACACTGAAGCTTTCTTT. Its protein is CASSPLVTVNTEAFF.

The sample holds a few counts of this clonotype. V is TRBV6-1 and J is TRBJ1-5; D is perhaps TRBD1 (6 bases). The CDR3 totals 15 residues. Looked up from germline, CDR1 is MNHNS and CDR2 is SASEGT. Trimming left V 10 bases short and J 7 bases short, with 23 bases between. CDR3 bases: TGTGCCACCCTGTTTATCGGGGGGCAAGCCCAGCCCCAGCATTTT. This codes for CATLFIGGQAQPQHF.

This clonotype was detected only a few times. J is TRBJ2-5 and V is TRBV20-1, with 9 bases aligning to TRBD1. V was pared by 5 bases and J by 4 bases, with 5 bases of the junction left unmatched. Germline V lookup: CDR1 DFQATT, CDR2 SNEGSKA (reference sequence). This CDR3 contains 13 residues. The CDR3 sequence is CSAGTGFGETQYF. CDR3 sequence (DNA): TGCAGTGCTGGGACAGGGTTTGGAGAGACCCAGTACTTC.

The genes are TRBV12-3 or TRBV12-4 and TRBJ1-5; D is perhaps TRBD1 (5 bases). The CDR3 spans 13 residues. V was cut by 2 bases and J by 7 bases, with 9 bases left in between. CDR3: CASSLRQGQPQHF. The CDR3 DNA sequence: TGTGCCAGCAGTTTAAGGCAGGGCCAGCCCCAGCATTTT.

The J gene is TRBJ2-3, the V gene TRBV20-1; D might be TRBD1 or TRBD2, each matching 5 bases. Trimming took off 2 bases at V and 6 bases at J, with 9 bases between the two ends. Looked up from germline, CDR1 is DFQATT and CDR2 is SNEGSKA (reference sequence). CDR3 length: 12 amino acids. Written as DNA, the CDR3 is TGCAGTGCTAGAATTGGGACGGATACGCAGTATTTT. Its protein is CSARIGTDTQYF.

The chain carries TRBV7-9 and TRBJ2-5; 7 nucleotides align to TRBD2. The germline CDR1 and CDR2 sequences are SEHNR and FQNEAQ (reference sequence). This CDR3 is built from 15 residues. V trimming: 1 base; J trimming: 4 bases; junction bases outside the gene matches: 6. The CDR3 sequence is CASSLVPAGIETQYF. CDR3 in DNA: TGTGCCAGCAGCTTAGTTCCAGCGGGGATAGAGACCCAGTACTTC.

This clonotype has just a few counts. This rearrangement joins TRBV20-1 to TRBJ2-1, with 16 bases that match TRBD2. The CDR3 loop spans 19 amino acids. J was trimmed by 0 bases and V by 2 bases; bases with no gene match: 7. Per germline, CDR1 DFQATT and CDR2 SNEGSKA (reference sequence). The DNA for the CDR3 is TGCAGTGCTAGACCTCCGGGACTAGCGGGAGGGGACTCCTACAATGAGCAGTTCTTC. Translated: CSARPPGLAGGDSYNEQFF.

This sequence joins TRBV6-5 and TRBJ1-5; D unresolved. Looked up from germline, CDR1 is MNHEY and CDR2 is SVGAGI. V was clipped by 0 bases and J by 6 bases, with 3 bases between them. The CDR3 runs to 12 residues. The CDR3 nucleotides read TGTGCCAGCAGTTACTCAGGTCAGCCCCAGCATTTT. It yields the protein CASSYSGQPQHF.

The rearrangement uses TRBV7-8 and TRBJ2-7, with 7 bases lining up with TRBD1. Germline trimming cut 0 bases from V and 6 bases from J; bases unmatched to any gene: 2. Per germline, CDR1 SGHVS and CDR2 FQNEAQ. CDR3 length: 13 amino acids. The CDR3 sequence is CASSLAQGFEQYF. The CDR3, as DNA: TGTGCCAGCAGCTTAGCACAGGGGTTCGAGCAGTACTTC.

This chain joins TRBV2 and TRBJ2-3; D gene ambiguous. From germline, CDR1 is SNHLY and CDR2 FYNNEI. V was cut by 7 bases and J by 0 bases, with 11 bases left in between. The CDR3 contains 14 residues. The CDR3 DNA follows: TGTGCCAGCAAGGGTGACCTGAGCACAGATACGCAGTATTTT. Translating gives CASKGDLSTDTQYF.

This clonotype occurred a few times. The genes are TRBV6-1 and TRBJ1-2; TRBD1 agrees at 7 bases. The length of the CDR3 is 14 residues. The germline gives CDR1 MNHNS, CDR2 SASEGT. V lost 8 bases to trimming and J lost 4 bases; unmatched junction nucleotides: 10. DNA of the CDR3: TGTGCCAGCGCGACCCCAGGGGGGGCCTATGGCTACACCTTC. Residues: CASATPGGAYGYTF.

The rearrangement joins TRBV20-1 to TRBJ2-7, with 8 bases matching TRBD1. J lost 2 bases, V lost 6 bases, and 3 bases had no gene match. Germline CDR1 DFQATT, CDR2 SNEGSKA (reference sequence). The CDR3 consists of 12 residues. The CDR3 DNA reads TGCAGTGCCACACAGGGGGCCTACGAGCAGTACTTC. Its translation: CSATQGAYEQYF.

This clonotype was seen a single time. V usage is TRBV3-1 and J usage is TRBJ1-2; D gene ambiguous. Trimming removed 3 bases from V and 6 bases from J, with 11 bases in between. Per germline, CDR1 LGHDT and CDR2 YNNKEL (reference sequence). CDR3 length equals 13 residues. CDR3 loop: CASSQYPADGYTF. CDR3 DNA: TGTGCCAGCAGCCAGTATCCGGCCGATGGCTACACCTTC.

This chain links TRBV12-3 or TRBV12-4 with TRBJ2-1; 7 bases line up with TRBD2. This CDR3 has 14 residues. Trimming cost V 1 base and J 5 bases; bases outside gene matches: 2. The CDR3 DNA reads TGTGCCAGCAGTTTAGGGGGAGGGGACAATGAGCAGTTCTTC. Translating gives CASSLGGGDNEQFF.

The chain employs TRBV30 and TRBJ1-2, with TRBD1 matching over 8 bases. The CDR3 extends over 15 amino acids. Germline CDR1 is GTSNPN and CDR2 is SVGIG (reference sequence). With 0 bases clipped from V and 3 bases from J, the junction kept 6 bases outside the gene matches. The CDR3 reads CAWSVLDRVDYGYTF. DNA of the CDR3: TGTGCCTGGAGTGTATTGGACAGGGTTGACTATGGCTACACCTTC.

This clonotype has only a few counts. The rearrangement links TRBV7-2 to TRBJ1-1; 8 bases match TRBD1. J lost 6 bases, V lost 1 base, and 7 bases had no gene match. Germline CDR1 and CDR2: SGHTA and FQGNSA. This CDR3 region has 15 residues. The DNA of the CDR3 is TGTGCCAGCAGCTTAGAGTTCTCAGGGGGCCCTGAAGCTTTCTTT. Protein product: CASSLEFSGGPEAFF.

The chain uses TRBV5-1 and TRBJ2-7; D is uncertain. V was clipped by 0 bases and J by 3 bases, with 10 bases between them. Per the germline V gene, CDR1 is SGHRS and CDR2 is YFSETQ. The CDR3 has 14 residues. The CDR3 nucleotides read TGCGCCAGCAGCTTGGAGGCGGTTAACTACGAGCAGTACTTC. Translated: CASSLEAVNYEQYF.

The chain recombines TRBV7-2 with TRBJ2-7; D unclear. CDR3 length: 13 amino acids. CDR1 is SGHTA, CDR2 FQGNSA, per germline. V was trimmed by 2 bases and J by 3 bases, leaving 8 bases between them. CDR3 loop: CASSLQTGYEQYF. As DNA, the CDR3 is TGTGCCAGCAGCTTACAGACTGGCTACGAGCAGTACTTC. The full variable domain, with the rest looked up from reference TRBV7-2 and TRBJ2-7, is GAGVSQSPSNKVTEKGKDVELRCDPISGHTALYWYRQSLGQGLEFLIYFQGNSAPDKSGLPSDRFSAERTGGSVSTLTIQRTQQEDSAVYLCASSLQTGYEQYFGPGTRLTVT.

V and J are TRBV10-2 and TRBJ1-5; no clear D. The CDR3 runs 16 residues. Trimming removed 2 bases at V and 1 base at J, with 12 bases between. Per the germline V gene, CDR1 is WSHSY and CDR2 is SAAADI. This CDR3 reads CASSENSRRSNQPQHF. Here the CDR3 DNA reads TGCGCCAGCAGTGAGAACAGCCGAAGGAGCAATCAGCCCCAGCATTTT.

The chain couples TRBV11-3 to TRBJ2-3; 7 bases map to TRBD2. V lost 1 base and J lost 2; bases outside the gene matches: 9. The germline CDR1 and CDR2 sequences are SGHNT and YENEEA. The CDR3 is made up of 17 amino acids. The CDR3 bases are TGTGCCAGCAGCTTAGGGGATCGACTAGCATCCACAGATACGCAGTATTTT. Encoded protein: CASSLGDRLASTDTQYF.